One sample yielded the 3 T cell receptor beta chains listed below, sequenced in a study of shared clonotypes between healthy human individuals (dated by TCRdb to the early 2020s). The library was produced with the immunoSEQ multiplex PCR assay. Entries here come from immuneACCESS through TCRdb and include only in-frame sequences with V and J called. Some clones fail to appear in such tables; in the studies checked, an unresolved V gene covers under half of the shortfall, and the cause of the remainder is unknown. The sample yields about 580,000 clones; roughly 98% were counted once. The ten biggest clones cover more than 0.3% of the sample. CD8 naive samples consisted of CD45RO-negative cells that were positively selected for CCR7, yielding a CD45RA+CCR7+ population without TemRA cells. The sample consisted of naive CD8+ T cells sorted from blood. The sample's cell subset or site label, decoded: CD45RA+CCR7+. The receptors were gathered from a man younger than 45 in good health.

The chain recombines TRBV5-8 with TRBJ2-2; TRBD2 agrees at 10 bases. Germline V gene sequence: CDR1 SGHTS, CDR2 YDEGEE. This CDR3 comprises 16 residues. V was pared by 0 bases and J by 7 bases, with 6 bases of the junction left unmatched. The CDR3 loop is CASSLGPSGSSGELFF. CDR3 nucleotide sequence: TGTGCCAGCAGCTTGGGCCCTAGCGGGAGTAGCGGGGAGCTGTTTTTT. The variable domain in full, completed from reference TRBV5-8 and TRBJ2-2, reads EAGVTQSPTHLIKTRGQQATLRCSPISGHTSVYWYQQALGLGLQFLLWYDEGEERNRGNFPPRFSGRQFPNYSSELNVNALELEDSALYLCASSLGPSGSSGELFFGEGSRLTVL.

The CDR3 is CASSFGTGVFEQYF. Written as DNA, the CDR3 is TGTGCCAGCAGTTTTGGGACAGGGGTATTCGAGCAGTACTTC. This chain joins TRBV28 and TRBJ2-7; the match to TRBD1 covers 10 bases. The length of the CDR3 is 14 residues. Losses at the gene ends were 3 bases for V and 6 bases for J; bases not matched to a gene: 5. Germline V lookup: CDR1 MDHEN, CDR2 SYDVKM.

The V call is TRBV7-9, the J call TRBJ2-3, with 7 nucleotides matching TRBD2. The J segment lost 8 bases and the V segment lost 5 bases, leaving 16 bases of the junction unmatched. CDR3 length equals 16 residues. Germline CDR1 and CDR2: SEHNR and FQNEAQ (reference sequence). The DNA for the CDR3 is TGTGCCAGCAGCCTCACTTTAGGGAGGGGAGATGGTACGCAGTATTTT. This sequence encodes CASSLTLGRGDGTQYF. Together with reference TRBV7-9 and TRBJ2-3, the CDR3 gives the full variable domain: DTGVSQNPRHKITKRGQNVTFRCDPISEHNRLYWYRQTLGQGPEFLTYFQNEAQLEKSRLLSDRFSAERPKGSFSTLEIQRTEQGDSAMYLCASSLTLGRGDGTQYFGPGTRLTVL.